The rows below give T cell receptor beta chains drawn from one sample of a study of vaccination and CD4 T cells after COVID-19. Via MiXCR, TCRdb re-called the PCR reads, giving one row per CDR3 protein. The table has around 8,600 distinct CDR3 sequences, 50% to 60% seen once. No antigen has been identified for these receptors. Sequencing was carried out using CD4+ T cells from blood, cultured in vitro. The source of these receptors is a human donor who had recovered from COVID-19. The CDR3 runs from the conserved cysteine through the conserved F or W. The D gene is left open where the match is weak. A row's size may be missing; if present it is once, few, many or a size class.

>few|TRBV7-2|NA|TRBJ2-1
TGTGCCAGCAGCCCCTACTATGACAATGAGCAGTTCTTC
CASSPYYDNEQFF
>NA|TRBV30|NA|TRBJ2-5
TGTGCCTGGAGTGAGGAGACCCAGTACTTC
CAWSEETQYF
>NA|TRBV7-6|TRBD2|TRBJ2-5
TGTGCCAGCAGCTTAGATAGACTAGCGGGGACCCAGTACTTC
CASSLDRLAGTQYF
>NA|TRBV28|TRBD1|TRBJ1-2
TGTGCCAGCAGTTTTAGGGACAGGGGGGTGTACACCTTC
CASSFRDRGVYTF
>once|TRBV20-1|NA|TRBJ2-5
TGCAGTGCTAGAGTCCCTATGAGACAAGAGACCCAGTACTTC
CSARVPMRQETQYF
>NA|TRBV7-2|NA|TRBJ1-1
TGTGCCAGCAGCCCCCCCGGGCACCGCCGAGGAGCTTTCTTT
CASSPPGHRRGAFF
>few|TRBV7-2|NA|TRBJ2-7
TGTGCCAGCAGCTTAGGGTACTCCTACGAGCAGTACTTC
CASSLGYSYEQYF
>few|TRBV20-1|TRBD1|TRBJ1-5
TGCAGTGCCGAAAAGGGGGCTCAGCCCCAGCATTTT
CSAEKGAQPQHF
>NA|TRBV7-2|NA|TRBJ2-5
TGTGCCAGCAGCTTAGGGGGCCTCGCCCAAGAGACCCAGTACTTC
CASSLGGLAQETQYF
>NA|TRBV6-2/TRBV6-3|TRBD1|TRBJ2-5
TGTGCCAGCAGTTACTCGGGGACAGGGGTAGAGACCCAGTACTTC
CASSYSGTGVETQYF
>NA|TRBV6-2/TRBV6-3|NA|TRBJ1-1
TGTGCCAGCAGTTACGGGCTTGGAGCTTTCTTT
CASSYGLGAFF
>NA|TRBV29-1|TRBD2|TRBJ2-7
TGCAGCGTCCCTAGCGGCCTCGAGCAGTACTTC
CSVPSGLEQYF
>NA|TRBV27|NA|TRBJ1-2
TGTGCCAGCAGTTTAGTACAGGGCTATGGCTACACCTTC
CASSLVQGYGYTF
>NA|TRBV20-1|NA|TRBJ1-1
TGCAGTGCTAGAGCTGCTGACAGGCTGGTCACTGAAGCTTTCTTT
CSARAADRLVTEAFF
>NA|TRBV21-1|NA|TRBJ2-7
TGTGCCAGCTCTCCTACCCGCCCGGGCTACGAGCAGTACTTC
CASSPTRPGYEQYF
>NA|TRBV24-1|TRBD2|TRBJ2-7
TGTGCCACCAGCAAGACTAGCTTTAACGAGCAGTACTTC
CATSKTSFNEQYF
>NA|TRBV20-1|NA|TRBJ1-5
TGCAGTGCTATTCGGGGGACCGGGGATCAGCCCCAGCATTTT
CSAIRGTGDQPQHF
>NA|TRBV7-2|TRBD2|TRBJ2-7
TGTGCCAGCAGCTCCTTAGCGGGAGCACACGAGCAGTACTTC
CASSSLAGAHEQYF
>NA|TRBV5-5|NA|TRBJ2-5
TGTGCCAGCAGCCCGCTTGGGGGTTGGGGGAAACAAGAGACCCAGTACTTC
CASSPLGGWGKQETQYF
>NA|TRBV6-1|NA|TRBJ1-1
TGTGCCAGCAGTACGGGGGCAGGCACTGAAGCTTTCTTT
CASSTGAGTEAFF
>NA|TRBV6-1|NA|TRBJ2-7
TGTGCCAGCAGCAGGACAGCGTCCTACGAGCAGTACTTC
CASSRTASYEQYF
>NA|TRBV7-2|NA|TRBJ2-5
TGTGCCAGCAGCTTATTCCGAGAGACCCAGTACTTC
CASSLFRETQYF
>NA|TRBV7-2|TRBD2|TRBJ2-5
TGTGCCAGCAGCTTAGCGCGGACTAGCGGCCCTCAAGAGACCCAGTACTTC
CASSLARTSGPQETQYF
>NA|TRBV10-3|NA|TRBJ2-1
TGTGCCATCAGTGAGTCATCGGGCCACGAGAGCAATGAGCAGTTCTTC
CAISESSGHESNEQFF
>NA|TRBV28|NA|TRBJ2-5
TGTGCCAGCACTTGGGGGGGACAGTCGCAGACCCAGTACTTC
CASTWGGQSQTQYF
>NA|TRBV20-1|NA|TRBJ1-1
TGCAGTGCTAGGAGGCTGGCGGAGACTGAAGCTTTCTTT
CSARRLAETEAFF
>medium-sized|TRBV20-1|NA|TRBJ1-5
TGCAGTGCTAGAGAGGCAGCAGCGCATCATCCCCAGCATTTT
CSAREAAAHHPQHF
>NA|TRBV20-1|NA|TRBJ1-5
TGCAGTGCCCTCCGGACGGGCCGGGGGCCCCAGCATTTT
CSALRTGRGPQHF
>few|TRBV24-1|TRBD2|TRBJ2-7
TGTGCCACCAGTGATTCGGGAGCGGGAGGGTACGAGCAGTACTTC
CATSDSGAGGYEQYF
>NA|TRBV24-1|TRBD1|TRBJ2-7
TGTGCCACCAGTGCCCTCGGGACAGGGGCGTCCTACGAGCAGTACTTC
CATSALGTGASYEQYF
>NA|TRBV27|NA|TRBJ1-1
TGTGCCAGCACAACGACCTTGGGGACTGAAGCTTTCTTT
CASTTTLGTEAFF
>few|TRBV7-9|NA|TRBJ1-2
TGTGCCAGCAGCCCAAGGGGACCTCCCTATGGCTACACCTTC
CASSPRGPPYGYTF
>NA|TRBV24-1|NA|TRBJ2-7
TGTGCCACCAGTGTGGGATACGAGCAGTACTTC
CATSVGYEQYF
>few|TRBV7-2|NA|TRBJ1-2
TGTGCCAGCAGCCCCCTGGGAGGGGGGTATGGCTACACCTTC
CASSPLGGGYGYTF
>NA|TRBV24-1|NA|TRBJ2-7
TGTGCCACCAGTGACGCCGTGGGGGAGCAGTACTTC
CATSDAVGEQYF
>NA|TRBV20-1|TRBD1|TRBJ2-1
TGCAGTGCTAGGTATTGGGACAGGGTTTATGAGCAGTTCTTC
CSARYWDRVYEQFF
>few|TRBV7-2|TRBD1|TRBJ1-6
TGTGCCAGCACCCCCGGACAGGGGTTTTCACCCCTCCACTTT
CASTPGQGFSPLHF
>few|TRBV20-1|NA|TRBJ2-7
TGCAGTGCTGCCTCCCCGGGCCCCTACGAGCAGTACTTC
CSAASPGPYEQYF
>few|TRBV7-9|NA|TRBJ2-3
TGTGCCAGCAGCTTTGCTGCACCTACGCAGTATTTT
CASSFAAPTQYF
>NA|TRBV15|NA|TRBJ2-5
TGTGCCACCAGCAGAGCCGGGAACCAAGAGACCCAGTACTTC
CATSRAGNQETQYF
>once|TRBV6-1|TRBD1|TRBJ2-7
TGTGCCAGCAGCGGACAGGGGTACGAGCAGTACTTC
CASSGQGYEQYF
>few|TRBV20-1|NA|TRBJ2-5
TGCAGTGCTAGGGCCGGACTACCTCAAGAGACCCAGTACTTC
CSARAGLPQETQYF
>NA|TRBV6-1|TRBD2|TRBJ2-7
TGTGCCAGCAGACCGGGACTAGCGGGCGGGGAGCAGTACTTC
CASRPGLAGGEQYF
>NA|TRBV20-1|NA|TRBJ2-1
TGCAGTGCTAGAGGCCCCCTCAATGAGCAGTTCTTC
CSARGPLNEQFF
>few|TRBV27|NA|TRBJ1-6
TGTGCCAGCAGCCCACCTCGGAGGCCGTCACCCCTCCACTTT
CASSPPRRPSPLHF
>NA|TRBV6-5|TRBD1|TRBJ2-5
TGTGCCAGCAGTTACTCCGCCTACAGGGGCTGGGAGACCCAGTACTTC
CASSYSAYRGWETQYF
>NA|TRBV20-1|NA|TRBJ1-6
TGCAGTGCTAGGGGGGGGGGTTCACCCCTCCACTTT
CSARGGGSPLHF
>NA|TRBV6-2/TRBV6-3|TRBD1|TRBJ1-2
TGTGCCAGCAGGGGACCAGGGGGCATCTATGGCTACACCTTC
CASRGPGGIYGYTF
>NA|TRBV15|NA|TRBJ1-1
TGTGCCACCAGCAGAGTAATGAGGGGCACTGAAGCTTTCTTT
CATSRVMRGTEAFF
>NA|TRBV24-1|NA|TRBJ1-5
TGTGCCACCAGTGCCTCATGGGGCAATCAGCCCCAGCATTTT
CATSASWGNQPQHF
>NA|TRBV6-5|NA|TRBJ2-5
TGTGCCAGCAGTTACTGGGGCGGTGGAGAGACCCAGTACTTC
CASSYWGGGETQYF
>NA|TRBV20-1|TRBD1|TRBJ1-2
TGCAGTGCTAGACAGGGGGCCTATGGCTACACCTTC
CSARQGAYGYTF
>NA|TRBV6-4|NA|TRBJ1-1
TGTGCCAGCAGTGACGGGCGGGGTTTAGCTTTCTTT
CASSDGRGLAFF